Shown below are 23 T cell receptor beta chains from a single sample sequenced in a study of Ad26.COV2.S vaccination and SARS-CoV-2 variants. Treatment denoted: approximately 18 received Ad26.COV2.S at low or high dose, single or two shots; 5 received placebo; per-sample allocation not given. Day 63 after the first vaccine or placebo injection was the time point for sampling. TCRdb's table, derived via immunoSEQ multiplex PCR, lists solely in-frame clones and lacks some. The sample lists roughly 380,000 clones, approximately 88% occurring once. This material consisted of peripheral blood, taken in a trial of Ad26.COV2.S vaccine versus placebo. Every receptor here comes from a person between 18 and 59 years old who received the Ad26.COV2.S COVID-19 vaccine or a placebo.

Details on this clone: Mismatch with germline at one junction end may stem from a read error. V usage is TRBV3-1 (or the pseudogene TRBV3-2) and J usage is TRBJ1-4, with TRBD1 as a possible D gene (5 bases). The CDR3 is 15 amino acids. Germline V gene data show CDR1 as LGHDT and CDR2 as YNNKEL (reference sequence). CDR3 sequence (DNA): TGTACCAGCAGCCAAGTCAGAGGGGTTAATGAAAAACTGTTTTTT. Its translation: CTSSQVRGVNEKLFF.

The V call is TRBV29-1, the J call TRBJ2-4, with D unresolved. The V gene's germline CDR1 is SQVTM and CDR2 ANQGSEA. With 7 bases removed from V and 0 bases from J, the gap between germline ends came to 13 bases. The CDR3 contains 14 residues. The CDR3 DNA is TGCAGCGCCTCACAATCCCAAGCCAAAAACATTCAGTACTTC. Translating it yields CSASQSQAKNIQYF. The entire variable domain, with the rest obtained from reference TRBV29-1 and TRBJ2-4, is as follows: SAVISQKPSRDICQRGTSLTIQCQVDSQVTMMFWYRQQPGQSLTLIATANQGSEATYESGFVIDKFPISRPNLTFSTLTVSNMSPEDSSIYLCSASQSQAKNIQYFGAGTRLSVL.

J is TRBJ1-6 and V is TRBV18; D perhaps matches TRBD1 (6 bases). The CDR3 spans 15 residues. V shed 1 base and J shed 7 bases, with 11 bases lying between them. Per germline, CDR1 KGHSH and CDR2 LQKENI. The CDR3 sequence is CASSPQRGANSPLHF. CDR3 nucleotide sequence: TGTGCCAGCTCACCACAGCGGGGGGCGAATTCACCCCTCCACTTT.

The rearrangement uses TRBV28 and TRBJ1-1; TRBD1 aligns across 7 bases. The CDR3 is made up of 14 amino acids. Germline CDR1 reads MDHEN; CDR2 reads SYDVKM. The ends lost 6 bases at V and 1 base at J; junction bases unmatched: 5. CDR3: CASRVQGRNTEAFF. CDR3 DNA: TGTGCCAGCAGGGTACAGGGGAGGAACACTGAAGCTTTCTTT.

The chain combines TRBV6-5 with TRBJ2-3; 7 bases align to TRBD2. Germline CDR1 reads MNHEY; CDR2 reads SVGAGI. V shed 7 bases, J shed 3 bases, and the junction held 7 bases outside the gene matches. This CDR3 is built from 14 residues. The CDR3 region has the DNA TGTGCCAGCAAGTGGACTAGAGGGACAGATACGCAGTATTTT. Amino acid sequence: CASKWTRGTDTQYF.

This clone was counted a few times. V is TRBV5-4 and J is TRBJ1-1, with D possibly being TRBD1 (6 bases). This CDR3 region has 14 residues. V was pared by 3 bases and J by 1 base, with 10 bases between. Germline loops: CDR1 SGHNT, CDR2 YYREEE (reference sequence). The CDR3 DNA reads as TGTGCCAGCAGCTCGGGACAAGCGAACACTGAAGCTTTCTTT. This gives the protein CASSSGQANTEAFF. Full variable domain (rest looked up from reference TRBV5-4 and TRBJ1-1): ETGVTQSPTHLIKTRGQQVTLRCSSQSGHNTVSWYQQALGQGPQFIFQYYREEENGRGNFPPRFSGLQFPNYSSELNVNALELDDSALYLCASSSGQANTEAFFGQGTRLTVV.

This clone turned up a few times. The V and J genes are TRBV18 and TRBJ2-3; 14 bases map to TRBD2. The length of the CDR3 is 15 residues. The J segment lost 5 bases and the V segment lost 4 bases, leaving 2 bases of the junction unmatched. The germline V gene encodes CDR1 KGHSH and CDR2 LQKENI. The CDR3 DNA reads as TGTGCCAGCTCACGGACTAGCGGGGGGCAAGATACGCAGTATTTT. As protein: CASSRTSGGQDTQYF.

CDR3 loop: CASSPGLATYEQYF. For the CDR3, the DNA is TGTGCCAGCAGTCCGGGACTAGCGACGTACGAGCAGTACTTC. The chain employs TRBV6-2 or TRBV6-3 and TRBJ2-7, with TRBD2 matching over 10 bases. Germline V CDR1 and CDR2: MNHEY, SVGEGT. CDR3 size: 14 residues. Losses at the gene ends were 5 bases for V and 4 bases for J; bases not matched to a gene: 5.

This chain uses TRBV28 with TRBJ1-2, with a possible D match to TRBD1 (6 bases). Germline loops: CDR1 MDHEN, CDR2 SYDVKM. V was cut by 10 bases and J by 4 bases, with 13 bases left in between. The CDR3 has 12 residues. CDR3 loop: CATFDRFYGYTF. Written as DNA, the CDR3 is TGTGCCACTTTTGACAGGTTCTATGGCTACACCTTC.

This clone was counted a few times. This rearrangement joins TRBV5-1 to TRBJ2-7, with 7 bases aligning to TRBD2. Germline assignment: CDR1 SGHRS and CDR2 YFSETQ. The junction had 10 bases not matched to a gene; V was cut back by 1 base and J by 3 bases. The CDR3 is 16 amino acids. CDR3 region: CASSLLGRSQNYEQYF. CDR3 nucleotide sequence: TGCGCCAGCAGCTTGCTCGGGAGGAGTCAAAACTACGAGCAGTACTTC.

The gene calls are TRBV18 and TRBJ2-3; the D gene is possibly TRBD2 (6 bases). CDR1 is KGHSH and CDR2 is LQKENI in the germline V gene. The V and J ends lost 5 bases and 4 bases respectively, with 10 bases between them. CDR3 length: 13 amino acids. The CDR3 here is CASSTKRADTQYF. The CDR3 region has the DNA TGTGCCAGCTCAACCAAGCGGGCAGATACGCAGTATTTT.

This sequence joins TRBV2 and TRBJ1-4; D is perhaps TRBD1 (5 bases). The CDR3 contains 16 residues. The V end was cut by 7 bases, the J end by 3 bases, with 18 bases between. The germline gives CDR1 SNHLY, CDR2 FYNNEI. The CDR3 is CASNPRVGHANEKLFF. Here the CDR3 DNA reads TGTGCCAGCAATCCAAGGGTTGGACACGCTAATGAAAAACTGTTTTTT.

V and J are TRBV13 and TRBJ2-5, with D possibly being TRBD2 (6 bases). With 3 bases removed from V and 9 bases from J, the gap between germline ends came to 17 bases. Germline assignment: CDR1 PRHDT and CDR2 FYEKMQ (reference sequence). The CDR3 spans 14 residues. CDR3 nucleotides: TGTGCCAGCAGCTTTCACGGGACGAAGCGGGCCCAGTACTTC. Translation gives CASSFHGTKRAQYF.

The chain carries TRBV7-2 and TRBJ2-7, with 12 bases lining up with TRBD2. Germline V gives CDR1 SGHTA, CDR2 FQGNSA. Trimming cost V 1 base and J 7 bases; bases outside gene matches: 5. The length of the CDR3 is 15 residues. CDR3 in DNA: TGTGCCAGCAGCTTAGAACTAGCGGGGGGAGGTGAGCAGTACTTC. Protein sequence: CASSLELAGGGEQYF.

The table lists this clone with a few counts. The chain uses TRBV7-6 and TRBJ1-2, with 8 bases that match TRBD1. The CDR3 runs 15 residues. Germline loops: CDR1 SGHVS, CDR2 FNYEAQ. Losses at the gene ends were 5 bases for V and 4 bases for J; bases not matched to a gene: 9. The DNA for the CDR3 is TGTGCCAGCAGCCCCCGGACAGGGAGTGGCTATGGCTACACCTTC. Translating it yields CASSPRTGSGYGYTF.

A word on this clone: It may be a read error: a sequence one base away is much more abundant. The sample holds other DNA sequences that translate to the same CDR3. This sequence joins TRBV19 and TRBJ2-1, with TRBD2 matching 11 bases. The CDR3 sequence is 15 residues long. CDR1 LNHDA and CDR2 SQIVND come from the germline V gene (reference sequence). The V and J ends lost 3 bases and 4 bases, in that order; junction bases with no gene match: 2. This CDR3 is CASSMTSGDYNEQFF. The CDR3 bases are TGTGCCAGTAGTATGACTAGCGGGGATTACAATGAGCAGTTCTTC.

The chain combines TRBV7-3 with TRBJ2-1; 9 bases fit TRBD2. V dropped 6 bases and J dropped 6; count of bases not matched to a gene: 6. The germline V gene encodes CDR1 SGHTA and CDR2 FQGTGA. This CDR3 region has 14 residues. CDR3 amino acids: CASSFSGGSNEQFF. The CDR3 DNA reads TGTGCCAGCAGTTTTAGCGGGGGTTCCAATGAGCAGTTCTTC.

The J gene is TRBJ2-2, the V gene TRBV5-8; D may correspond to TRBD1 or TRBD2 (5 bases each). Per the germline V gene, CDR1 is SGHTS and CDR2 is YDEGEE. The CDR3 contains 15 residues. The germline V and J ends were trimmed by 2 bases and 6 bases, with 14 bases remaining between them. The CDR3 nucleotides read TGTGCCAGCAGCTTTGGCGGTAGAGGGGCCGGGGAGCTGTTTTTT. As protein: CASSFGGRGAGELFF.

V gene TRBV19 combines with J gene TRBJ1-2; D is possibly TRBD1 (6 bases). Germline CDR1 is LNHDA and CDR2 is SQIVND (reference sequence). The CDR3 loop spans 18 amino acids. V lost 1 base, J lost 1 base, and 19 bases lay in between. CDR3 in amino acids: CASSIGADRTSVNYGYTF. CDR3 in DNA: TGTGCCAGTAGTATAGGTGCAGACAGGACCAGCGTTAACTATGGCTACACCTTC. Together with reference TRBV19 and TRBJ1-2, the CDR3 gives the full variable domain: DGGITQSPKYLFRKEGQNVTLSCEQNLNHDAMYWYRQDPGQGLRLIYYSQIVNDFQKGDIAEGYSVSREKKESFPLTVTSAQKNPTAFYLCASSIGADRTSVNYGYTFGSGTRLTVV.

The chain couples TRBV10-3 to TRBJ2-7, with D maybe TRBD1 (6 bases). Germline V gene lookup returns CDR1 ENHRY and CDR2 SYGVKD. V was shortened by 8 bases and J by 3 bases, with 14 bases between the two germline ends. The CDR3 totals 13 residues. CDR3 protein: CAIQGHLFYEQYF. The CDR3 nucleotides read TGTGCCATCCAGGGACACCTTTTCTACGAGCAGTACTTC.

The chain combines TRBV6-5 with TRBJ2-5; the match to TRBD2 covers 7 bases. V gave up 3 bases and J gave up 5 bases; unmatched junction bases: 9. The germline V gene has CDR1 MNHEY and CDR2 SVGAGI. This CDR3 is 15 amino acids long. In DNA form, the CDR3 reads TGTGCCAGCAGTTATCAGAGCGGGGAAGGTGAGACCCAGTACTTC. This sequence encodes CASSYQSGEGETQYF.

The chain uses TRBV28 and TRBJ2-7; no clear D gene. CDR1 is MDHEN, CDR2 SYDVKM, per germline. V was trimmed by 2 bases and J by 2 bases, leaving 7 bases between them. This CDR3 region has 13 residues. The CDR3 DNA reads TGTGCCAGCAGTTTAGTGGGGACCTACGAGCAGTACTTC. This gives the protein CASSLVGTYEQYF.

The chain is built from TRBV30 and TRBJ2-5; D tentatively reads TRBD1 or TRBD2 (5 bases each). The V and J ends lost 0 bases and 5 bases respectively, with 10 bases between them. CDR3 size: 13 residues. Germline V lookup: CDR1 GTSNPN, CDR2 SVGIG (reference sequence). CDR3 DNA: TGTGCCTGGAGTGTACGGGGCGGGGAGACCCAGTACTTC. Encoded protein: CAWSVRGGETQYF.